This TCR beta chain is from a study of identical twins listed by TCRdb under 2016. General notes on the study: The study deep-sequenced TCR alpha and beta repertoires from monozygotic twins, unrelated adults of various ages and cord blood to test whether fetal clonotypes persist. Replicate twin experiments were performed at different times using different library preparation protocols to rule out contamination. Overall study outcomes, separate from this receptor: Invariant T cells such as MAIT and iNKT could partly confound zero-insertion analyses, though diverse VJ usage argued against this for most clonotypes. Out-of-frame TCR alpha sequences shared between twins showed an excess of low generation-probability sequences compared with coincidental sharing between unrelated individuals. The excess sharing between twins in beta out-of-frame sequences was weaker because fewer shared sequences reduced the signal-to-noise ratio. Conclusions relied on cross-sectional statistical analysis, since the same donors could not be followed over many years. In monozygotic twins, recombination models systematically underestimated out-of-frame TCR alpha sharing, but the models matched the sharing seen between unrelated individuals. Abundant cord blood beta clonotypes carried fewer insertions; young adult naive repertoires showed a weaker similar trend, while memory repertoires showed none.

All donors were healthy Caucasians. From the cysteine up to the phenylalanine, the CDR3 has a length of 16 residues. The kept DNA is CDR3 alone, 48 bases in frame from the first base. Deletion took 0 bases off V and 1 base off J, with a span of 12 bases between the germline ends. Based on the germline V gene (reference sequence), the CDR1 and CDR2 sequences are LNHNV and YYDKDF. Libraries were made using 5' RACE. The data were produced on an Illumina HiSeq 2000. A universal primer binding site was added through template switching, and the final cDNA carried a unique molecular identifier so that TCR cDNA molecules could be counted accurately. Specific primers in the conserved constant-segment region were used to synthesize first-strand cDNA for the TCR alpha and beta chains. To control for contamination, each cDNA library was double barcoded with a SMART-Mk sample barcode plus Illumina barcodes. TruSeq adapter sequences and Illumina sample barcodes were added in two successive PCR steps. Sequencing of the TCR alpha and beta cDNA libraries was done on the Illumina HiSeq platform using custom primers. In the authors' own workflow: Unique molecular identifiers were extracted from raw reads with MiGEC, and CDR3 positions were determined with MiXCR. For each individual, recombination models were inferred using an EM algorithm with the repgenHMM and IGoR tools. Shared clonotypes were analyzed with the tcR package in R, and sharing was normalized by the product of cloneset sizes. To study raw recombination free of thymic and clonal selection effects, out-of-frame nonproductive sequences were analyzed. The public reads were reprocessed in TCRdb via fastp at Q25 and MiXCR, keeping in-frame beta chains. CDR3 protein duplicates are merged, each entry listing the most common genes and DNA. V and J calls and clone size were set by TCRdb, not the authors. In this sample the table shows around 1.7 million distinct CDR3 sequences, less than 40% of which occur a single time. Over 0.25% of the sample goes to the ten largest clones.

To note about this clonotype: This receptor's antigen is unknown. No qualities accompany the bases; no much larger clone lies one base away.

In this chain, TRBV15 is recombined with TRBJ1-1; the D gene assignment is ambiguous. This receptor was obtained from a newborn girl in good health. Input material: cord blood. The CDR3 sequence is CATSRDRETSNTEAFF. The DNA reads TGTGCCACCAGCAGAGATCGGGAGACATCGAACACTGAAGCTTTCTTT.